This T cell receptor (beta chain) was captured in a study of CD8+CD57+ T cells in acquired aplastic anemia. It was genomic DNA that served as the template for profiling TCR beta VDJ and CDR3. TCRdb reprocessed the reads via MiXCR and lists one record per CDR3 protein. The sample gives 55,000 to 80,000 distinct CDR3 sequences, approximately 54% of which show up once; approximately 8.3% is in the top ten. In germline, CDR1 is ENHRY, CDR2 SYGVKD. J was trimmed by 4 bases and V by 2 bases; bases with no gene match: 8. The CDR3 is 17 residues long. The receptor was derived from a human donor in good health, serving as a control. This chain joins TRBV10-3 and TRBJ1-6; TRBD1 aligns across 7 bases. Sequencing was done on a sample of sorted CD4+, CD8+, or CD8+CD57+ T cells (not recorded which) from PBMCs. The CDR3 here is CAISERRGQEYNSPLHF. CDR3 sequence (DNA): TGTGCCATCAGTGAGAGACGCGGACAGGAGTATAATTCACCCCTCCACTTT.